This T cell receptor beta chain was profiled in a study of blood T cell repertoires in COVID-19. Study-wide context: The origin of the acute and convalescent COVID-19 samples was the United States, Italy and Spain. T cells, B-cell-depleted T cells, or PBMCs provided the cDNA or gDNA that served as material.

This clone showed up just a few times. In the original workflow: For nucleated cells, counts were estimated from reference gene primer amplification. TCRdb's table, derived via immunoSEQ multiplex PCR, lists solely in-frame clones and lacks some. The V and J calls and clone size were taken over from that table, and D and trimming were inferred from the DNA. Seen here are approximately 100,000 clones, 60% to 80% observed once, and the top ten hold 0.75% to 1%. This sequence originates from a human donor with acute or convalescent COVID-19. The donor label of this sample is uncertain. What was sequenced was peripheral blood.

Written as DNA, the CDR3 is TGTGCCAGCAGTGATTTAGGACTAGCGGGGGAGACGTACCCGAGAAGCACAGATACGCAGTATTTT. This translates into CASSDLGLAGETYPRSTDTQYF. This chain connects TRBV2 to TRBJ2-3; TRBD2 aligns across 13 bases. Germline V lookup: CDR1 SNHLY, CDR2 FYNNEI. This CDR3 is built from 22 residues. The V and J ends lost 3 bases and 0 bases, in that order; junction bases with no gene match: 18.